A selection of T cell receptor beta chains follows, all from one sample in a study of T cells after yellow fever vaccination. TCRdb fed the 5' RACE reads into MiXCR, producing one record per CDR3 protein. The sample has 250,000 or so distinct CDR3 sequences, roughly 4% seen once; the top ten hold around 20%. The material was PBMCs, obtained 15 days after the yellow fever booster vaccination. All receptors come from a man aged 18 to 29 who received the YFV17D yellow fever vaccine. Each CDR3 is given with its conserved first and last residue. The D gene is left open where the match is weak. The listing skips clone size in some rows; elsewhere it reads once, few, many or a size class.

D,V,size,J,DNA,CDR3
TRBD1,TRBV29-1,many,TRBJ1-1,TGCAGCGGTGGGACAGGGGTTGGCACTGAAGCTTTCTTT,CSGGTGVGTEAFF
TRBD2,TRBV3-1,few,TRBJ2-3,TGTGCCAGCAGCCTGACTAGCGGGGAAGATACGCAGTATTTT,CASSLTSGEDTQYF
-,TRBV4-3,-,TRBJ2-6,TGCGCCAGCAGCCAAGATAAGTCCTCTGGGGCCAACGTCCTGACTTTC,CASSQDKSSGANVLTF
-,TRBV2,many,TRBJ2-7,TGTGCCAGCAGTGAGCCCTTCGAGGACGAGCAGTACTTC,CASSEPFEDEQYF
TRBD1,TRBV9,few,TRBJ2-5,TGTGCCAGCAGCGTAACTTTCACCCCCGGACAGGGTACCCCAGAGACCCAGTACTTC,CASSVTFTPGQGTPETQYF
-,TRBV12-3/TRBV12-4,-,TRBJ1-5,TGTGCCAGCAGTGGAGAGGATCAGCCCCAGCATTTT,CASSGEDQPQHF
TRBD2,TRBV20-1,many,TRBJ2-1,TGCAGTGCTAGGAACCCTAGCGGGGCCCAATACAATGAGCAGTTCTTC,CSARNPSGAQYNEQFF
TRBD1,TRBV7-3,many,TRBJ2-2,TGTGCCAGCAGCTTAACTGTTTGGCGGACAGGGTTCGAGAACACCGGGGAGCTGTTTTTT,CASSLTVWRTGFENTGELFF
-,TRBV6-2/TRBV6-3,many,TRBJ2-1,TGTGCCAGCAGCCGGGGACGGAGCTCCTACAATGAGCAGTTCTTC,CASSRGRSSYNEQFF
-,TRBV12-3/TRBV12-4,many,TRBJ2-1,TGTGCCAGCAGTGGGGAGAGGGAGCAGTTCTTC,CASSGEREQFF
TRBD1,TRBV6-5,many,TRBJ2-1,TGTGCCAGCAGTTACCTGGGACAGTGGCTCTTC,CASSYLGQWLF
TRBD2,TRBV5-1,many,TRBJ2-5,TGCGCCAGCAGCTTGGCTAGATCCGGGACTAGCGGCGAAGAGACCCAGTACTTC,CASSLARSGTSGEETQYF
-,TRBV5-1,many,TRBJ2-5,TGCGCCAGCAGCTTGTGGGGGGCTAGCTCAGGGACCGGAGAGACCCAGTACTTC,CASSLWGASSGTGETQYF
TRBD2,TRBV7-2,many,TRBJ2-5,TGTGCCAGCCGTCGGGCGGGGGGCCAAGAGACCCAGTACTTC,CASRRAGGQETQYF
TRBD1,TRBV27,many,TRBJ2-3,TGTGCCAGCAGTTCTCCGTTCGACAGGGCAGATACGCAGTATTTT,CASSSPFDRADTQYF
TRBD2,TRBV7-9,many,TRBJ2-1,TGTGCCAGCAGCTTACCTGTTATAGAAGGGGCGGGGGAGAGAGGCAATGAGCAGTTCTTC,CASSLPVIEGAGERGNEQFF
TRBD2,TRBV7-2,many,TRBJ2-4,TGTGCCAGCAGCTTAGAAGCGGGGGGATTGGGGTACATTCAGTACTTC,CASSLEAGGLGYIQYF
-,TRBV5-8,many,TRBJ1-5,TGTGCCAGCAGCTTGTACACCAGCAATCAGCCCCAGCATTTT,CASSLYTSNQPQHF
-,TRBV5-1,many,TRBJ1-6,TGCGCCAGCAGCTCGGAGGGTGGCAATTCACCCCTCCACTTT,CASSSEGGNSPLHF
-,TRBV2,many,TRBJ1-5,TGTGCCAGCAGTGAAGCTTCAGGGCGTCAGCCCCAGCATTTT,CASSEASGRQPQHF
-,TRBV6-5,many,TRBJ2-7,TGTGCCAGCAGTACCTCCTGGACGGGCTACGAGCAGTACTTC,CASSTSWTGYEQYF
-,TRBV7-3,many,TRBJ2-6,TGTGCCAGCACCACCCACTGGGCAGCGAGGTTTAACGTCCTGACTTTC,CASTTHWAARFNVLTF
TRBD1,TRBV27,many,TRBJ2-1,TGTGCCAGCAGTTCCCTCAGGGGGTCTGGCCATGAGCAGTTCTTC,CASSSLRGSGHEQFF
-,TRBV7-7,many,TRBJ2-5,TGTGCCAGCAGCCCGGACATACAAGAGACCCAGTACTTC,CASSPDIQETQYF
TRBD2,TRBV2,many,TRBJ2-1,TGTGCCAGCAACCGCGGGGGGGCAAATGAGCAGTTCTTC,CASNRGGANEQFF
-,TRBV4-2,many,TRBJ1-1,TGTGCCAGCAGCCATTTGGGGTTCGGGGTTAACACTGAAGCTTTCTTT,CASSHLGFGVNTEAFF
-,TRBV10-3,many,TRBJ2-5,TGTGCCACCCGCCGGGCCCAAGAGACCCAGTACTTC,CATRRAQETQYF
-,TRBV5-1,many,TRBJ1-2,TGCGCCAGCAGCTTTTTTCGCCAGGGAGGAGATGGCTACACCTTC,CASSFFRQGGDGYTF